A selection of T cell receptor beta chains follows, all from one sample in a study of OX40 agonist ivuxolimab in advanced cancers. Profiled with immunoSEQ multiplex PCR; TCRdb holds only in-frame clones, not every one. The sample holds some 81,000 clones, 80% to 90% seen once. The sample in question was CD4+ or CD8+ T cells sorted from blood, obtained in a trial of the OX40 agonist ivuxolimab. The source is an adult with an advanced solid tumor such as melanoma, head and neck, liver or kidney cancer. The CDR3 runs from the conserved cysteine through the conserved F or W. Each record gives: J gene, clone size, V gene, D gene, CDR3 DNA, CDR3 protein. The D gene is left open where the match is weak. Some rows mark clone size as missing; the rest say once, few, many or name a class of expanded clone.

J: TRBJ2-4; size: once; V: TRBV5-1; D: -; DNA: TGCGCCAGCAGCAAAGACAGGGAGGACATTCAGTACTTC; CDR3: CASSKDREDIQYF
J: TRBJ2-5; size: -; V: TRBV4-3; D: -; DNA: TGCGCCAGCAGCCAAGAGGAGACCCAGTACTTC; CDR3: CASSQEETQYF
J: TRBJ2-1; size: once; V: TRBV7-2; D: TRBD2; DNA: TGTGCCAGCAGCTTGGCGTCTAGCGGGAACTACAATGAGCAGTTCTTC; CDR3: CASSLASSGNYNEQFF
J: TRBJ2-7; size: -; V: TRBV7-2; D: -; DNA: TGTGCCAGCAGCTTAGACAGATACTCCTACGAGCAGTACTTC; CDR3: CASSLDRYSYEQYF
J: TRBJ2-4; size: -; V: TRBV7-2; D: -; DNA: TGTGCCAGCAGCTTGGACGGGAACAACATTCAGTACTTC; CDR3: CASSLDGNNIQYF
J: TRBJ2-6; size: -; V: TRBV7-9; D: -; DNA: TGTGCCAGCAGCTTAAGGAGGGGCAGGGGACTCTCTGGGGCCAACGTCCTGACTTTC; CDR3: CASSLRRGRGLSGANVLTF
J: TRBJ1-2; size: -; V: TRBV5-5; D: -; DNA: TGTGCCAGCAGCTGGGGTGTAGGAATCTACTATGGCTACACCTTC; CDR3: CASSWGVGIYYGYTF
J: TRBJ2-1; size: -; V: TRBV7-2; D: -; DNA: TGTGCCAGCAGCTTAAGGCGGACGGAGAACAATGAGCAGTTCTTC; CDR3: CASSLRRTENNEQFF
J: TRBJ2-7; size: once; V: TRBV7-2; D: TRBD1; DNA: TGTGCCAGCAGCTTACTCGGGACAGGATATAGCGAGCAGTACTTC; CDR3: CASSLLGTGYSEQYF
J: TRBJ1-6; size: -; V: TRBV7-2; D: TRBD1; DNA: TGTGCCAGCAGCTTAGGGGGACAGGGGGCAGAGTCACCCCTCCACTTT; CDR3: CASSLGGQGAESPLHF
J: TRBJ2-7; size: few; V: TRBV5-1; D: -; DNA: TGCGCCAGCAGCACGGACAGTTTTGGTTACGAGCAGTACTTC; CDR3: CASSTDSFGYEQYF
J: TRBJ1-1; size: -; V: TRBV9; D: -; DNA: TGTGCCAGCAGCGTAGATAGTCTGGCCGAAGCTTTCTTT; CDR3: CASSVDSLAEAFF
J: TRBJ1-4; size: -; V: TRBV4-2; D: -; DNA: TGTGCCAGCAGCCAAGCCTCCTATGCAACTAATGAAAAACTGTTTTTT; CDR3: CASSQASYATNEKLFF
J: TRBJ1-2; size: -; V: TRBV11-2; D: -; DNA: TGTGCCAGCAGCCTGGAGGGCTATGGCTACACCTTC; CDR3: CASSLEGYGYTF
J: TRBJ2-7; size: once; V: TRBV11-1; D: TRBD1; DNA: TGTGCCAGTGGACAGGGAGAGGACGAGCAGTACTTC; CDR3: CASGQGEDEQYF
J: TRBJ1-1; size: once; V: TRBV7-3; D: -; DNA: TGTGCCAGCAGCCAAGGGGCAGACATGAACACTGAAGCTTTCTTT; CDR3: CASSQGADMNTEAFF
J: TRBJ1-4; size: once; V: TRBV5-8; D: TRBD1; DNA: TGTGCCAGCAGCGCGAGGTGGACAGGGCAGGAAAAACTGTTTTTT; CDR3: CASSARWTGQEKLFF
J: TRBJ2-5; size: once; V: TRBV25-1; D: -; DNA: TGTGCCAGCAGTGAACAGTCCGGGGGCCCAAAGGGAGAGACCCAGTACTTC; CDR3: CASSEQSGGPKGETQYF
J: TRBJ1-2; size: -; V: TRBV5-1; D: -; DNA: TGCGCCAGCAGAATAGGTCTCCTACGTAATGGCTACACCTTC; CDR3: CASRIGLLRNGYTF
J: TRBJ1-1; size: -; V: TRBV2; D: TRBD1; DNA: TGTGCCAGTGACACGACAGGGGAGTACACTGAAGCTTTCTTT; CDR3: CASDTTGEYTEAFF
J: TRBJ2-7; size: -; V: TRBV30; D: -; DNA: TGTGCCTGGAGTGTACCTCGGCGTAGCATCTACGAGCAGTACTTC; CDR3: CAWSVPRRSIYEQYF
J: TRBJ2-7; size: -; V: TRBV2; D: TRBD1; DNA: TGTGCCAGCAGAAACCCGACAGGGAGCTTGAACCACGAGCAGTACTTC; CDR3: CASRNPTGSLNHEQYF